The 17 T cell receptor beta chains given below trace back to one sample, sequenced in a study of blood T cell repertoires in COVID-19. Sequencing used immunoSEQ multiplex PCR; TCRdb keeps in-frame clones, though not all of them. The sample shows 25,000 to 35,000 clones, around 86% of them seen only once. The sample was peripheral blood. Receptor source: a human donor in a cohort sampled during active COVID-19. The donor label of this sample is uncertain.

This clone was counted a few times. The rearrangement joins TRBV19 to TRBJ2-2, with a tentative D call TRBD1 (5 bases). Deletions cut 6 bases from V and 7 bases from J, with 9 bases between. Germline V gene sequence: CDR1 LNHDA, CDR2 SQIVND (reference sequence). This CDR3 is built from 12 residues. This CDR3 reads CASSAGYGELFF. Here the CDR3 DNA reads TGTGCCAGTAGCGCAGGGTACGGGGAGCTGTTTTTT.

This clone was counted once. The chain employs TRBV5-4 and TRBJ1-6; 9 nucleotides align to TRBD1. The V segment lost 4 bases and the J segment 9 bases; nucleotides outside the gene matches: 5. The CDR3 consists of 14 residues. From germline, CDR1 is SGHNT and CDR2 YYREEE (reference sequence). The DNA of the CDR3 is TGTGCCAGCAGCGTGACAGGGGGAGGTTCACCCCTCCACTTT. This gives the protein CASSVTGGGSPLHF. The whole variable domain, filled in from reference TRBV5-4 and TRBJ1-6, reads ETGVTQSPTHLIKTRGQQVTLRCSSQSGHNTVSWYQQALGQGPQFIFQYYREEENGRGNFPPRFSGLQFPNYSSELNVNALELDDSALYLCASSVTGGGSPLHFGNGTRLTVT.

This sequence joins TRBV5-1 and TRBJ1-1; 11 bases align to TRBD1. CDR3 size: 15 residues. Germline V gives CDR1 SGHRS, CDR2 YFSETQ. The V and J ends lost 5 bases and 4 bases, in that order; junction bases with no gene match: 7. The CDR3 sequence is CASRDGQGALTEAFF. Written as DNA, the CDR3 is TGCGCCAGCAGAGACGGACAGGGGGCGCTCACTGAAGCTTTCTTT.

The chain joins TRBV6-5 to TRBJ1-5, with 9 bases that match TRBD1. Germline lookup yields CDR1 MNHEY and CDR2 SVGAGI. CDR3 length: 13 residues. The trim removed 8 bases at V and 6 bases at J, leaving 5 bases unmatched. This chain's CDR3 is CASAGTGIQPQHF. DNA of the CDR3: TGTGCCAGCGCCGGGACAGGGATTCAGCCCCAGCATTTT.

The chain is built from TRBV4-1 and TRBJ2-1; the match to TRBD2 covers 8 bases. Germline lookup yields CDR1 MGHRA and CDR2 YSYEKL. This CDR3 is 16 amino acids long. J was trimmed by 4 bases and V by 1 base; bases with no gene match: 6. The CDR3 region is CASSQVPGGQYNEQFF. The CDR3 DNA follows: TGCGCCAGCAGCCAAGTTCCGGGAGGGCAGTACAATGAGCAGTTCTTC.

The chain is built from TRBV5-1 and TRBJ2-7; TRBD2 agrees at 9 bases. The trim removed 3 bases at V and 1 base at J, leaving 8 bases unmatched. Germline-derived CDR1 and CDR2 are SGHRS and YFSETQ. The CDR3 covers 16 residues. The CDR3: CASSWASGIVSYEQYF. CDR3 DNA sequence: TGCGCCAGCAGCTGGGCTAGCGGGATAGTGTCCTACGAGCAGTACTTC.

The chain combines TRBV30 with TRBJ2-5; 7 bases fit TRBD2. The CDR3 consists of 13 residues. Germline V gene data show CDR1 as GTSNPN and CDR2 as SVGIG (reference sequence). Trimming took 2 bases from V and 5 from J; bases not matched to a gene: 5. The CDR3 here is CAWSTTSRETQYF. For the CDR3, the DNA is TGTGCCTGGAGTACGACTAGCCGCGAGACCCAGTACTTC. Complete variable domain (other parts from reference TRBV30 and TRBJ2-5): SQTIHQWPATLVQPVGSPLSLECTVEGTSNPNLYWYRQAAGRGLQLLFYSVGIGQISSEVPQNLSASRPQDRQFILSSKKLLLSDSGFYLCAWSTTSRETQYFGPGTRLLVL.

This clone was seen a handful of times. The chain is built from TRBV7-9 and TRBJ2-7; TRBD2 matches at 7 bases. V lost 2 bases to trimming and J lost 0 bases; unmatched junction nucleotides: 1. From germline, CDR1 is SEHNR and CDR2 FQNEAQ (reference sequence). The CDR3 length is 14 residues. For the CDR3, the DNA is TGTGCCAGCAGCTTAACTAGCGACTCCTACGAGCAGTACTTC. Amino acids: CASSLTSDSYEQYF.

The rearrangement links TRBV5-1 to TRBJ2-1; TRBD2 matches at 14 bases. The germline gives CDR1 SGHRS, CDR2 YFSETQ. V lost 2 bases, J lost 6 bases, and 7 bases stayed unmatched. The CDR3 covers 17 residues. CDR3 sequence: CASSLNLGTSGSNEQFF. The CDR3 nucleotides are TGCGCCAGCAGCTTAAACCTTGGGACTAGCGGGAGCAATGAGCAGTTCTTC.

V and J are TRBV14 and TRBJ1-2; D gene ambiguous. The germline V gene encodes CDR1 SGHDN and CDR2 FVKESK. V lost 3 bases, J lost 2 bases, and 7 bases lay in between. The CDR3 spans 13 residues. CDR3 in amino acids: CASSQARNYGYTF. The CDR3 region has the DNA TGTGCCAGCAGCCAGGCCAGAAACTATGGCTACACCTTC.

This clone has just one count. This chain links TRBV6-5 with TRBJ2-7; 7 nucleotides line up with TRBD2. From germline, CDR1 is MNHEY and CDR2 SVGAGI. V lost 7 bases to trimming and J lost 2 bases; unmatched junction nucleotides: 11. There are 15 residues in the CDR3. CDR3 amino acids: CASTAYASGTYEQYF. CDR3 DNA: TGTGCCAGCACGGCATACGCTAGCGGCACCTACGAGCAGTACTTC.

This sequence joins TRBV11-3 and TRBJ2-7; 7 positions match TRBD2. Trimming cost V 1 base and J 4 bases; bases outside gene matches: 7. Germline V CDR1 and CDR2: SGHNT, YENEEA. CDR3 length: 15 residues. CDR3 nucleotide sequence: TGTGCCAGCAGCTTAGCTGCGGGAGTTGGTTACGAGCAGTACTTC. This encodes CASSLAAGVGYEQYF.

The CDR3 sequence: CATAEGQAPGELFF. CDR3 nucleotides: TGTGCCACCGCGGAGGGACAGGCCCCCGGGGAGCTGTTTTTT. This chain links TRBV6-5 with TRBJ2-2, with 8 bases matching TRBD1. Unmatched junction bases numbered 10, after V lost 10 bases and J lost 6 bases. The V gene's germline CDR1 is MNHEY and CDR2 SVGAGI. The CDR3 extends over 14 amino acids.

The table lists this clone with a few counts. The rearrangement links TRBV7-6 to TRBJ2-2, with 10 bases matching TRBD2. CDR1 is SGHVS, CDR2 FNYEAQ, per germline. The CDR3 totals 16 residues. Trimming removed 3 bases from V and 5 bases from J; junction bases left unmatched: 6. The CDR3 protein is CASSFLAGVITGELFF. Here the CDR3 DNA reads TGTGCCAGCAGCTTTCTAGCGGGAGTAATAACCGGGGAGCTGTTTTTT.

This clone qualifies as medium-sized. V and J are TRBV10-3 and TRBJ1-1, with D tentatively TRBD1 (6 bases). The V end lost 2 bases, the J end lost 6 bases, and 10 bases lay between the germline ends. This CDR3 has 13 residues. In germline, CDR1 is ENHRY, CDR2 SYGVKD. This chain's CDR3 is CAISERGASEAFF. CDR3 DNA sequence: TGTGCCATCAGTGAGCGGGGGGCCTCTGAAGCTTTCTTT.

CDR3: CASSIGRGWRETQYF. The CDR3 DNA sequence: TGTGCCAGTAGTATCGGTCGGGGTTGGAGAGAGACCCAGTACTTC. V gene TRBV19 combines with J gene TRBJ2-5; maybe TRBD2 (5 bases). The CDR3 is made up of 15 amino acids. Germline CDR1 is LNHDA and CDR2 is SQIVND (reference sequence). Deletions cut 3 bases from V and 4 bases from J, with 15 bases between.

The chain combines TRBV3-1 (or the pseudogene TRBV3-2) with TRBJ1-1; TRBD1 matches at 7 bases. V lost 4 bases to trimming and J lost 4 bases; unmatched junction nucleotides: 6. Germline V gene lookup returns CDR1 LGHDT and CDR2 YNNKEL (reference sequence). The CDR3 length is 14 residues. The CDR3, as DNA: TGTGCCAGCAGCCGGACCGGGACAGCCACTGAAGCTTTCTTT. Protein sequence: CASSRTGTATEAFF.